These T cell receptor beta chains were read from a single sample in a study of cytotoxic CD8 clonotypes in ibrutinib-treated CLL. Assay: immunoSEQ multiplex PCR; the TCRdb copy retains only in-frame clones and omits some. The profile shows 330,000 or so clones, about 61% of them singletons. Sequencing was performed on PBMCs, taken after 36 months of ibrutinib treatment. The receptor set was obtained from a human donor with chronic lymphocytic leukemia. Both conserved end residues are part of each CDR3. Fields, in order: J gene, V gene, CDR3 protein.

j_gene: TRBJ2-3
v_gene: TRBV2
CDR3aa: CASSTKDPLAGVTDTQYF

j_gene: TRBJ2-7
v_gene: TRBV11-2
CDR3aa: CASGQGAGEQYF

j_gene: TRBJ2-4
v_gene: TRBV5-6
CDR3aa: CASSLADGQGTAKNIQYF

j_gene: TRBJ2-3
v_gene: TRBV21-1
CDR3aa: CASSKDKRKGPSTDTQYF

j_gene: TRBJ2-7
v_gene: TRBV7-6
CDR3aa: CASSLGVVLGDYEQYF

j_gene: TRBJ2-2
v_gene: TRBV7-3
CDR3aa: CASSLTRQGANTGELFF

j_gene: TRBJ2-7
v_gene: TRBV28
CDR3aa: CASRRRGQTLYEQYF

j_gene: TRBJ1-2
v_gene: TRBV9
CDR3aa: CASSVVGGGYTF

j_gene: TRBJ1-3
v_gene: TRBV25-1
CDR3aa: CASSAHGTDGNTIYF

j_gene: TRBJ1-1
v_gene: TRBV7-9
CDR3aa: CASRKGSGNTEAFF

j_gene: TRBJ2-3
v_gene: TRBV7-9
CDR3aa: CASSRTSGLGDTQYF

j_gene: TRBJ1-1
v_gene: TRBV11-2
CDR3aa: CASSLDGGREAFF

j_gene: TRBJ1-1
v_gene: TRBV4-1
CDR3aa: CASSQLGYRPNTEAFF

j_gene: TRBJ1-4
v_gene: TRBV15
CDR3aa: CATSRVLGGEKLFF

j_gene: TRBJ1-2
v_gene: TRBV27
CDR3aa: CASASRGSNYGYTF

j_gene: TRBJ2-5
v_gene: TRBV5-1
CDR3aa: CASSLEGGGRETQYF

j_gene: TRBJ2-5
v_gene: TRBV5-3
CDR3aa: CARSLGIWQETQYF

j_gene: TRBJ1-2
v_gene: TRBV6-5
CDR3aa: CASRNRGDYGYTF

j_gene: TRBJ1-2
v_gene: TRBV29-1
CDR3aa: CSAQATTNYGYTF

j_gene: TRBJ2-7
v_gene: TRBV29-1
CDR3aa: CSVFAGSRPYEQYF

j_gene: TRBJ2-1
v_gene: TRBV27
CDR3aa: CASSLSSYNEQFF

j_gene: TRBJ2-6
v_gene: TRBV28
CDR3aa: CASSSYVRQNGANVLTF

j_gene: TRBJ1-6
v_gene: TRBV7-8
CDR3aa: CASSPTGNSPLHF

j_gene: TRBJ1-6
v_gene: TRBV19
CDR3aa: CASNMGNSPLHF

j_gene: TRBJ1-1
v_gene: TRBV18
CDR3aa: CASSSDRVRAEAFF

j_gene: TRBJ2-3
v_gene: TRBV4-2
CDR3aa: CASSQGTQGTPPWDTQYF

j_gene: TRBJ2-4
v_gene: TRBV10-3
CDR3aa: CAISEKTRTPSAKNIQYF

j_gene: TRBJ2-5
v_gene: TRBV10-3
CDR3aa: CAISEYSSVGLGPGETQYF

j_gene: TRBJ1-2
v_gene: TRBV6-1
CDR3aa: CASSNLATFYGYTF

j_gene: TRBJ2-4
v_gene: TRBV20-1
CDR3aa: CSASHRDLQYF

j_gene: TRBJ2-1
v_gene: TRBV14
CDR3aa: CASSQGSYNEQFF

j_gene: TRBJ2-6
v_gene: TRBV27
CDR3aa: CASGTGTGANVLTF

j_gene: TRBJ2-5
v_gene: TRBV9
CDR3aa: CASSVPPRGRGGEETQYF

j_gene: TRBJ1-2
v_gene: TRBV5-1
CDR3aa: CASSLMDRGAYGYTF

j_gene: TRBJ2-3
v_gene: TRBV5-1
CDR3aa: CASSSGSTDTQYF

j_gene: TRBJ1-2
v_gene: TRBV4-1
CDR3aa: CASSQDRGPGQFYGYTF

j_gene: TRBJ2-3
v_gene: TRBV28
CDR3aa: CASSASGRDTQYF

j_gene: TRBJ1-3
v_gene: TRBV9
CDR3aa: CASSVDITGNTIYF

j_gene: TRBJ2-7
v_gene: TRBV5-1
CDR3aa: CASSSQGAPYEQYF

j_gene: TRBJ1-3
v_gene: TRBV5-6
CDR3aa: CASSLRGTGNTIYF

j_gene: TRBJ2-7
v_gene: TRBV7-3
CDR3aa: CASSLGQVPYEQYF

j_gene: TRBJ1-1
v_gene: TRBV10-3
CDR3aa: CAIRPGQMNTEAFF